The rows below give T cell receptor beta chains drawn from one sample of a study of shared clonotypes between healthy human individuals. Method: immunoSEQ multiplex PCR; TCRdb's copy keeps in-frame clones and lacks some. The sample comprises approximately 180,000 clones, around 93% of which are singletons, and about 0.07% rests with the top ten. Input material: naive CD4+ T cells sorted from blood. These receptor sequences come from a woman aged 25 to 39 in good health. Both conserved end residues are part of each CDR3. The D gene is left open where the match is weak. Only part of the rows carry a size: once, few, many, or a class if the clone is expanded.

d_gene | j_gene | abundance | v_gene | CDR3aa | CDR3nt
. | TRBJ1-1 | . | TRBV18 | CASSPVIGHTEAFF | TGTGCCAGCTCACCGGTTATTGGGCACACTGAAGCTTTCTTT
TRBD1 | TRBJ1-2 | . | TRBV6-4 | CASSDPGTGHYGYTF | TGTGCCAGCAGTGACCCGGGGACAGGGCACTATGGCTACACCTTC
. | TRBJ1-4 | once | TRBV19 | CASSVRSSTNEKLFF | TGTGCCAGTAGTGTGAGAAGTTCAACTAATGAAAAACTGTTTTTT
TRBD2 | TRBJ2-4 | . | TRBV29-1 | CSALLRGGTIQYF | TGCAGCGCCCTACTCCGGGGGGGAACCATTCAGTACTTC
TRBD2 | TRBJ2-1 | . | TRBV7-2 | CASSLSAGGGNEQFF | TGTGCCAGCAGCCTGTCAGCGGGAGGGGGCAATGAGCAGTTCTTC
TRBD1 | TRBJ2-5 | . | TRBV18 | CASSPPDRPKRETQYF | TGTGCCAGCTCACCACCGGACAGGCCAAAAAGAGAGACCCAGTACTTC
TRBD2 | TRBJ2-7 | . | TRBV9 | CASSPRLAGGLRHSEQYF | TGTGCCAGCAGCCCCCGGCTAGCGGGAGGCCTAAGACATAGCGAGCAGTACTTC
TRBD2 | TRBJ2-3 | . | TRBV7-3 | CASSSGLVGPDTQYF | TGTGCCAGCAGCAGTGGACTAGTCGGCCCAGATACGCAGTATTTT
. | TRBJ1-4 | once | TRBV27 | CASRMGMGAPNEKLFF | TGTGCCAGCAGGATGGGAATGGGGGCCCCTAATGAAAAACTGTTTTTT
TRBD2 | TRBJ2-1 | . | TRBV7-3 | CASSPRLSGDNEQFF | TGTGCCAGCAGCCCCCGACTAAGCGGGGACAATGAGCAGTTCTTC
. | TRBJ2-7 | . | TRBV5-1 | CASRGVKGQYEQYF | TGCGCCAGCAGGGGAGTTAAGGGGCAATACGAGCAGTACTTC
TRBD2 | TRBJ2-4 | . | TRBV4-1 | CASSQDAGASGRGNIQYF | TGCGCCAGCAGCCAAGATGCTGGGGCTAGCGGGAGGGGAAACATTCAGTACTTC
TRBD2 | TRBJ2-1 | . | TRBV15 | CATSRGRTSDAYNEQFF | TGTGCCACCAGCAGAGGTCGAACTAGCGACGCCTACAATGAGCAGTTCTTC
. | TRBJ1-1 | . | TRBV10-2 | CASSDKGGTEAFF | TGCGCCAGCAGTGACAAGGGGGGCACTGAAGCTTTCTTT
. | TRBJ2-7 | . | TRBV18 | CASSLGRTYEQYF | TGTGCCAGCTCCCTGGGACGGACCTACGAGCAGTACTTC
TRBD2 | TRBJ2-5 | . | TRBV6-4 | CASTAGGPGQETQYF | TGTGCCAGCACGGCGGGAGGGCCAGGGCAAGAGACCCAGTACTTC
TRBD1 | TRBJ1-6 | . | TRBV27 | CASRDRGRGNSPLHF | TGTGCCAGCAGAGACAGGGGAAGGGGGAATTCACCCCTCCACTTT
. | TRBJ2-3 | . | TRBV9 | CASSVGQITDTQYF | TGTGCCAGCAGCGTAGGTCAGATCACAGATACGCAGTATTTT
. | TRBJ1-2 | . | TRBV15 | CATSSGSVRGDGYTF | TGTGCCACCAGCAGCGGATCCGTGAGAGGGGATGGCTACACCTTC
TRBD1 | TRBJ1-1 | . | TRBV19 | CASSIPRQGNTEAFF | TGTGCCAGTAGTATCCCCCGACAGGGGAACACTGAAGCTTTCTTT
. | TRBJ2-1 | . | TRBV18 | CASSPLAESSYNEQFF | TGTGCCAGCTCACCATTAGCGGAGAGCTCCTACAATGAGCAGTTCTTC
. | TRBJ2-1 | . | TRBV19 | CASSRFRVVREGGDEQFF | TGTGCCAGTAGTCGATTTCGGGTAGTGAGGGAAGGGGGGGATGAGCAGTTCTTC